This T cell receptor (beta chain) originates from a study of T cells in Graves' hyperthyroidism and ophthalmopathy. Study details: Before treatment of any kind, peripheral blood was taken at initial diagnosis.

The source material, RNA transcripts, was used to amplify TCR beta CDR3 regions. HTBI primers were the set used in a first-round RT-PCR of the TCR CDR3. One entry per CDR3 protein, called by TCRdb with MiXCR from the multiplex PCR reads. Among about 480,000 distinct CDR3 sequences listed, around a quarter were seen once. Each 10 ml fresh peripheral blood draw supplied the PBMCs. Ten or more counts support this clonotype. What it binds is unknown. Overall study findings and caveats: Among thyroid clonotypes expanded above 0.001, most also appeared in blood.

The length of the CDR3 is 15 residues. Trimming shortened V by 4 bases and J by 0 bases, and 10 bases separated the two germline ends. Germline-derived CDR1 and CDR2 are SQVTM and ANQGSEA. The rearrangement uses TRBV29-1 and TRBJ2-6, with D perhaps TRBD2 (5 bases). The sample comprised blood. This receptor was identified in a woman aged 25-40 years with Graves' ophthalmopathy. The DNA for the CDR3 is TGCAGCGTTGCGGGGTCAGGCTCTGGGGCCAACGTCCTGACTTTC. It specifies CSVAGSGSGANVLTF.